Listed here are 11 T cell receptor beta chains from one sample, sequenced in a study of CD8 T cells in ankylosing spondylitis. Notes on the study in general: Characteristic, it appeared, of ankylosing spondylitis blood was a TCR beta motif of roughly eight highly homologous variants.

For these TCRs, the target antigens are not known. One entry per CDR3 protein results from TCRdb running MiXCR on the 5' RACE reads. The table includes around 770,000 distinct CDR3 sequences, around 11% detected once. Sequences were obtained from blood, either unsorted or a sorted T cell fraction (not recorded which). Every receptor here comes from a male donor with ankylosing spondylitis.

This clonotype was seen once. A single base separates this from a much larger clone, so it may be a read error. The V gene is TRBV4-3, the J gene TRBJ2-3; possible D gene TRBD1, 8 bases. Germline CDR1 reads LGHNA; CDR2 reads YSLEER. The CDR3 length is 17 residues. Trimming cost V 3 bases and J 1 base, with 17 bases left between them. The CDR3 region has the DNA TGCGCCAGCAGCCACCGAACAGGGGGAGGGCGCACAGATACGCAGTATTTT. It translates to CASSHRTGGGRTDTQYF.

This clonotype occurred many times. The chain has TRBV12-3 or TRBV12-4 and TRBJ2-5, with 7 bases identical to TRBD2. The V and J ends lost 5 bases and 10 bases, in that order; junction bases with no gene match: 16. There are 15 residues in the CDR3. CDR3: CASSVTSGGGSHQYF. The CDR3 DNA reads TGTGCCAGCAGTGTTACTTCTGGGGGAGGGAGTCACCAGTACTTC.

This rearrangement joins TRBV4-3 to TRBJ2-7; TRBD2 agrees at 14 bases. This CDR3 comprises 16 residues. With 10 bases clipped from V and 3 bases from J, the junction kept 11 bases outside the gene matches. Germline V CDR1 and CDR2: LGHNA, YSLEER. CDR3 DNA sequence: TGCGCCACCTCCCTGGGACTAGCGGGGGCGGGCTACGAGCAGTACTTC. Its translation: CATSLGLAGAGYEQYF.

This chain links TRBV6-2 or TRBV6-3 with TRBJ2-1; perhaps TRBD1 as D (5 bases). The V and J ends lost 3 bases and 4 bases respectively, with 10 bases between them. Germline V gene data show CDR1 as MNHEY and CDR2 as SVGEGT. The CDR3 sequence is 14 residues long. CDR3 in amino acids: CASSYGAAYNEQFF. For the CDR3, the DNA is TGTGCCAGCAGTTATGGGGCAGCTTACAATGAGCAGTTCTTC.

This clonotype has just a few counts. The chain joins TRBV10-3 to TRBJ2-1; 10 nucleotides align to TRBD2. Germline V lookup: CDR1 ENHRY, CDR2 SYGVKD. The CDR3 is 16 residues long. With V trimmed by 10 bases and J by 5 bases, 14 bases remained unmatched. CDR3: CANGGASGSGDNEQFF. The CDR3 nucleotides read TGTGCCAACGGCGGGGCTAGCGGGAGTGGTGACAATGAGCAGTTCTTC.

This clonotype has only one observation. The rearrangement joins TRBV6-5 to TRBJ1-6; tentative D call: TRBD1 (6 bases). The length of the CDR3 is 14 residues. Germline V gene lookup returns CDR1 MNHEY and CDR2 SVGAGI. Between the trimmed V and J ends, which lost 4 bases and 8 bases, there was a span of 12 bases. CDR3: CASSSGVDHSPLHF. In DNA, the CDR3 is TGTGCCAGCAGTTCAGGGGTTGATCATTCACCCCTCCACTTT.

The CDR3 coding sequence is TGTGCCAGCAGCCCCCCTGACGTAGGAATAAATACGCAGTATTTT. Translating gives CASSPPDVGINTQYF. This sequence joins TRBV7-8 and TRBJ2-3; D not certain. This CDR3 is built from 15 residues. Between the trimmed V and J ends, which lost 5 bases and 7 bases, there was a span of 19 bases. From germline, CDR1 is SGHVS and CDR2 FQNEAQ.

This clonotype was seen many times. The CDR3 here is CASSSETRRTEAFF. The CDR3 nucleotides are TGTGCCAGCAGTTCCGAGACCCGAAGGACTGAAGCTTTCTTT. This chain connects TRBV3-1 to TRBJ1-1, with D uncertain. Trimming shortened V by 6 bases and J by 5 bases, and 16 bases separated the two germline ends. There are 14 residues in the CDR3. Germline CDR1 LGHDT, CDR2 YNNKEL (reference sequence).

Details on this clonotype: Sequence at one end of the junction differs from germline and may be a read error. CDR3 region: CASSYGPGRTDTQYF. In DNA form, the CDR3 reads TGTGCCAGCAGTTACGGCCCGGGACGCACGGATACGCAGTATTTT. The chain recombines TRBV6-2 or TRBV6-3 with TRBJ2-3, with D perhaps matching TRBD1 or TRBD2 (5 bases each). CDR3 length: 15 amino acids. CDR1 is MNHEY, CDR2 SVGEGT, per germline.

This clonotype appeared many times. The rearrangement uses TRBV29-1 and TRBJ1-1; TRBD1 might be the D (6 bases). V lost 8 bases and J lost 10, with 20 bases in between. Germline CDR1 is SQVTM and CDR2 is ANQGSEA. CDR3 length: 12 amino acids. The CDR3 DNA follows: TGCAGCCCAATACTGGCCGGGGGCGTAGCTTTCTTT. This translates into CSPILAGGVAFF.

CDR3 nucleotides: TGTGCCAGCAGCCAAGCGGCGCAGAAGAACACCGGGGAGCTGTTTTTT. Its translation is CASSQAAQKNTGELFF. This sequence joins TRBV4-2 and TRBJ2-2; no clear D gene. This CDR3 has 16 amino acids. The V and J ends lost 1 base and 1 base respectively, with 10 bases between them. Looked up from germline, CDR1 is LGHNA and CDR2 is YNFKEQ.